The 19 T cell receptor beta chains listed next were all sequenced from one sample in a study of chemoradiotherapy in HPV16-positive cancers. Produced via immunoSEQ multiplex PCR; TCRdb's table is partial and in-frame only. The data show over 7,000 clones, with roughly 85% seen just once and 13% to 15% held by the top ten. Sample: blood, taken from a patient who underwent chemoradiotherapy. Source of these receptors: a human donor with HPV-associated anogenital cancer.

The V call is TRBV6-1, the J call TRBJ1-5; perhaps TRBD1 as D (5 bases). The CDR3 is 14 amino acids. CDR1 and CDR2 (germline): MNHNS, SASEGT. The V gene lost 6 bases and the J gene lost 6 bases, with 15 bases spanning the gap. CDR3 nucleotides: TGTGCCAGCAGAATGAGACAGAGAATTCAGCCCCAGCATTTT. This encodes CASRMRQRIQPQHF.

The V and J genes are TRBV30 and TRBJ1-2; possibly TRBD1 for D (6 bases). The CDR3 has 13 amino acids. The V and J ends lost 8 bases and 3 bases respectively, with 16 bases between them. Germline V gene data show CDR1 as GTSNPN and CDR2 as SVGIG (reference sequence). CDR3 region: CAAPKGGDYGYTF. CDR3 in DNA: TGTGCCGCACCTAAGGGGGGCGACTATGGCTACACCTTC.

Remarks on this clone: One junction end disagrees with the germline gene, perhaps due to a read error. The chain uses TRBV28 and TRBJ2-1; no firm D call. The length of the CDR3 is 15 residues. CDR1 and CDR2 from the germline V gene are MDHEN and SYDVKM. The CDR3: CASRGWAASDNEQFF. The CDR3 nucleotides are TGTGCCAGCAGGGGGTGGGCCGCCTCCGACAATGAGCAGTTCTTC.

This rearrangement joins TRBV18 to TRBJ1-2; a possible D gene is TRBD1 (5 bases). This CDR3 contains 14 residues. Germline CDR1 and CDR2: KGHSH and LQKENI. The V and J ends lost 0 bases and 4 bases respectively, with 9 bases between them. CDR3 loop: CASSPPTESYGYTF. CDR3 nucleotides: TGTGCCAGCTCACCACCGACAGAGAGCTATGGCTACACCTTC.

The chain employs TRBV7-9 and TRBJ1-3; D gene unclear. CDR3 length equals 19 residues. Germline assignment: CDR1 SEHNR and CDR2 FQNEAQ (reference sequence). Trimming pared 1 base from V and 0 bases from J, leaving 19 bases between. The CDR3 sequence: CASSLVGLGKVSSGNTIYF. CDR3 sequence (DNA): TGTGCCAGCAGCTTAGTTGGTCTAGGGAAGGTAAGCTCTGGAAACACCATATATTTT.

The table lists this clone with a count of one. This chain joins TRBV5-1 and TRBJ1-2, with 9 positions matching TRBD1. The CDR3 extends over 15 amino acids. Germline-derived CDR1 and CDR2 are SGHRS and YFSETQ. The V and J ends lost 3 bases and 3 bases, in that order; junction bases with no gene match: 6. CDR3 residues: CASSSTGQGDYGYTF. CDR3 nucleotide sequence: TGCGCCAGCAGCTCAACGGGACAGGGAGACTATGGCTACACCTTC.

This rearrangement joins TRBV4-1 to TRBJ1-1; D unclear. V dropped 3 bases and J dropped 9 bases, with 20 bases sitting between them. This CDR3 spans 15 amino acids. Germline CDR1 and CDR2: MGHRA and YSYEKL. For the CDR3, the DNA is TGCGCCAGCAGCCATCCGCCCCCGTCGGACCGGAAAGCTTTCTTT. Amino acid sequence: CASSHPPPSDRKAFF.

This chain joins TRBV19 and TRBJ2-5; TRBD2 agrees at 9 bases. Germline CDR1 reads LNHDA; CDR2 reads SQIVND (reference sequence). CDR3 length equals 17 residues. Trimming removed 4 bases from V and 5 bases from J; junction bases left unmatched: 14. DNA for the CDR3: TGTGCCAGTAGTAGGTCTGGGAAGCGGGGGGCCATGGAGACCCAGTACTTC. Amino acid sequence: CASSRSGKRGAMETQYF.

The V call is TRBV19, the J call TRBJ2-1; 9 bases line up with TRBD2. This CDR3 comprises 17 residues. Germline V gene lookup returns CDR1 LNHDA and CDR2 SQIVND (reference sequence). J was trimmed by 0 bases and V by 1 base; bases with no gene match: 4. The DNA for the CDR3 is TGTGCCAGTAGTATAGCCACTAGCGGGTTCTCCTACAATGAGCAGTTCTTC. Translation: CASSIATSGFSYNEQFF.

The chain combines TRBV21-1 with TRBJ1-1; TRBD1 is taken as the D call from the table, unchecked against the DNA. TRBV21-1 is noted as a pseudogene. The CDR3 sequence is 14 residues long. Here the CDR3 reads CASRTGHQNTEAFF. The CDR3 coding sequence is TGTGCCAGCAGGACGGGACATCAGAACACTGAAGCTTTCTTT.

The rearrangement joins TRBV2 to TRBJ1-1, with TRBD1 matching 7 bases. V trimming: 6 bases; J trimming: 0 bases; junction bases outside the gene matches: 7. Germline CDR1 is SNHLY and CDR2 is FYNNEI. The CDR3 totals 15 residues. The DNA for the CDR3 is TGTGCCAGCAGACCTCGACAGGGCATGAACACTGAAGCTTTCTTT. Encoded protein: CASRPRQGMNTEAFF.

This clone is categorized as large (0.1 to 1%). Other nucleotide sequences from this sample produce the same CDR3. The chain has TRBV6-1 and TRBJ2-7; D gene uncertain. The germline CDR1 and CDR2 sequences are MNHNS and SASEGT. Trimming removed 4 bases at V and 7 bases at J, with 2 bases between. The CDR3 runs to 9 residues. CDR3 region: CASSVEQYF. The CDR3 coding sequence is TGTGCCAGCAGTGTAGAGCAGTACTTC.

J is TRBJ2-7 and V is TRBV2; perhaps TRBD1 as D (5 bases). Trimming shortened V by 6 bases and J by 5 bases, and 14 bases separated the two germline ends. CDR1 and CDR2 from the germline V gene are SNHLY and FYNNEI. This CDR3 region has 13 residues. The CDR3 loop reads CASSGWAGHEQYV. The DNA of the CDR3 is TGTGCCAGCAGCGGCTGGGCAGGGCACGAGCAGTACGTC.

The gene calls are TRBV6-5 and TRBJ1-2; a possible D gene is TRBD1 (6 bases). Trimming removed 1 base at V and 6 bases at J, with 15 bases between. This CDR3 is built from 15 residues. The V gene's germline CDR1 is MNHEY and CDR2 SVGAGI. The CDR3 region is CASSYFAGGADGYTF. DNA of the CDR3: TGTGCCAGCAGTTACTTCGCGGGGGGCGCCGATGGCTACACCTTC.

This rearrangement joins TRBV5-1 to TRBJ1-1; no firm D call. The V end was cut by 1 base, the J end by 7 bases, with 5 bases between. This CDR3 is built from 11 residues. Looked up from germline, CDR1 is SGHRS and CDR2 is YFSETQ. For the CDR3, the DNA is TGCGCCAGCAGCTTGTGGGGTGAAGCTTTCTTT. Its protein is CASSLWGEAFF.

V and J are TRBV7-2 and TRBJ2-3; 8 positions match TRBD1. The CDR3 has 15 amino acids. Germline V gives CDR1 SGHTA, CDR2 FQGNSA. V trimming: 5 bases; J trimming: 0 bases; junction bases outside the gene matches: 4. The CDR3 spells CASSPGQGSTDTQYF. The CDR3 DNA is TGTGCCAGCAGCCCAGGACAGGGTAGCACAGATACGCAGTATTTT.

The rearrangement links TRBV6-5 to TRBJ2-1, with 10 bases lining up with TRBD1. Germline CDR1 reads MNHEY; CDR2 reads SVGAGI. J lost 7 bases, V lost 2 bases, and 8 bases had no gene match. The length of the CDR3 is 16 residues. The CDR3, as DNA: TGTGCCAGCAGTTACATCCGGGGACAGGGGCCAAATGAGCAGTTCTTC. This codes for CASSYIRGQGPNEQFF.

The CDR3 is CAWRQGTTGELFF. CDR3 nucleotides: TGTGCCTGGAGGCAGGGGACCACCGGGGAGCTGTTTTTT. The chain couples TRBV30 to TRBJ2-2, with D possibly matching TRBD1 (6 bases). The V end lost 3 bases, the J end lost 4 bases, and 9 bases lay between the germline ends. The CDR3 contains 13 residues. Germline V gene sequence: CDR1 GTSNPN, CDR2 SVGIG (reference sequence).

This clone was counted a single time. V and J are TRBV19 and TRBJ2-6, with 10 positions matching TRBD2. The germline V gene has CDR1 LNHDA and CDR2 SQIVND (reference sequence). This CDR3 has 19 amino acids. Losses at the gene ends were 7 bases for V and 0 bases for J; bases not matched to a gene: 12. CDR3 protein: CASMRSASGGLSGANVLTF. The CDR3 nucleotides are TGTGCCAGTATGAGATCAGCTAGCGGGGGCCTCTCTGGGGCCAACGTCCTGACTTTC.